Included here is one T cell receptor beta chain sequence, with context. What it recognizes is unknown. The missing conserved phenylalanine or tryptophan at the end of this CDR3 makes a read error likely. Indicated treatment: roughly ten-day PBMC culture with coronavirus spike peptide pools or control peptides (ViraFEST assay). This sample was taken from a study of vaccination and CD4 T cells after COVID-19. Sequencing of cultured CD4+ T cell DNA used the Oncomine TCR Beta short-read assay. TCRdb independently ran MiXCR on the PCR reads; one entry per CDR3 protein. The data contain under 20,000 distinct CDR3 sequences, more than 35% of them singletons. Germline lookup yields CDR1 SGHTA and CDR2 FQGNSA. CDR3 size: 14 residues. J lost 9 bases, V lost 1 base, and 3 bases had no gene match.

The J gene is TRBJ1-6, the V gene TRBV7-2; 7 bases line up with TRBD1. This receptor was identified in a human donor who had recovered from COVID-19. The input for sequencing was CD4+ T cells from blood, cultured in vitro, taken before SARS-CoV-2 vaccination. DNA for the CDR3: TGTGCCAGCAGCTTAGGGGACAGCCGTTCACCCCTCCACCTT. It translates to CASSLGDSRSPLHL.